This T cell receptor beta chain was observed in a study of OX40 agonist ivuxolimab in advanced cancers. TCRdb keeps only in-frame clones here, not all; method: immunoSEQ multiplex PCR. Of 69,000 or so clones detected, around 80% appear once; the ten largest clones hold about 5%. V was trimmed by 3 bases and J by 0 bases, leaving 9 bases between them. CDR1 KGHSH and CDR2 LQKENI come from the germline V gene. The CDR3 has 15 residues. With autoimmune disease history or systemic immunosuppression, patients were excluded. Sample: CD4+ or CD8+ T cells sorted from blood, taken in a trial of the OX40 agonist ivuxolimab. V usage is TRBV18 and J usage is TRBJ1-3; TRBD1 might be the D (5 bases). This TCR came from an adult with an advanced solid tumor such as melanoma, head and neck, liver or kidney cancer. CDR3 sequence: CASSPGHLSGNTIYF. CDR3 nucleotide sequence: TGTGCCAGCTCACCCGGACACCTCTCTGGAAACACCATATATTTT.